Listed below are T cell receptor beta chains from one sample, sequenced in a study of beta chain features in type 1 diabetes. Libraries were prepared by immunoSEQ multiplex PCR; TCRdb keeps only in-frame clonotypes and omits some of them. The sample carries under 200,000 clones, roughly 9% recorded once. The specimen was central memory CD4+ T cells from blood. These TCRs come from a woman under 30 in good health. Both conserved end residues are part of each CDR3. The D gene is left open where the match is weak. Clone sizes are given selectively: once, few, many, or a class where the clone is expanded.

J gene	V gene	clone size	D gene	CDR3 DNA	CDR3 protein
TRBJ1-1	TRBV25-1	.	.	TGTGCCAGCTCTGGGGGCCCGACTGGTTGGACTGAAGCTTTCTTT	CASSGGPTGWTEAFF
TRBJ2-7	TRBV11-2	.	.	TGTGCCAGCCAACGAAGTCAGGGATTCTCCTACGAGCAGTACTTC	CASQRSQGFSYEQYF
TRBJ1-2	TRBV28	.	TRBD1	TGTGCCAGCAGTTTCCCCGGGACAGTCTATGGCTACACCTTC	CASSFPGTVYGYTF
TRBJ1-2	TRBV9	.	TRBD1	TGTGCCAGCAACCGGGACAGTAACTATGGCTACACCTTC	CASNRDSNYGYTF
TRBJ1-5	TRBV7-8	.	.	TGTGCCAGCAGCGACAGCTATCAGCCCCAGCATTTT	CASSDSYQPQHF
TRBJ2-3	TRBV2	few	.	TGTGCCAGCAGTGCAGTGGGGGCCACAGATACGCAGTATTTT	CASSAVGATDTQYF
TRBJ1-2	TRBV5-1	few	TRBD1	TGCGCCAGCAGCTCGGGACAGAGCTATGGCTACACCTTC	CASSSGQSYGYTF
TRBJ1-1	TRBV2	.	.	TGTGCCAGCAGTACCGGCAGGGGCTACACTGAAGCTTTCTTT	CASSTGRGYTEAFF
TRBJ1-1	TRBV5-1	many	TRBD1	TGCGCCAGCAGCTTTTCAGGGGGGTACGAAGAAGCTTTCTTT	CASSFSGGYEEAFF
TRBJ2-1	TRBV7-7	few	TRBD2	TGTGCTAGCAGCAAAGGGGGGACTAGCGGGATCGATGAGCAGTTCTTC	CASSKGGTSGIDEQFF
TRBJ1-1	TRBV7-9	.	.	TGTGCCAGCAGCTCTCAGGGGAACACTGAAGCTTTCTTT	CASSSQGNTEAFF
TRBJ1-1	TRBV30	.	.	TGTGCCTGGAGTACAGGCGGGGACACTGAAGCTTTCTTT	CAWSTGGDTEAFF
TRBJ1-2	TRBV5-1	once	.	TGCGCCAGCAGCGTGGATGGGGCAGCGTTTGGCTACACCTTC	CASSVDGAAFGYTF
TRBJ2-3	TRBV4-2	.	TRBD2	TGTGCCAGCAGCAGCCCAGCGGGAGGGGAGACAGATACGCAGTATTTT	CASSSPAGGETDTQYF
TRBJ2-3	TRBV7-2	few	TRBD2	TGTGCCAGCAGCTCTAGCGGGGCCACAGATACGCAGTATTTT	CASSSSGATDTQYF
TRBJ2-1	TRBV10-3	many	TRBD1	TGTGCCATCAGTGATAGGACAGGGAACAATGAGCAGTTCTTC	CAISDRTGNNEQFF
TRBJ2-7	TRBV7-9	few	.	TGTGCCAGCAGCCCCCGTAACTCCTACGAGCAGTACTTC	CASSPRNSYEQYF
TRBJ2-1	TRBV27	.	.	TGTGCCAGCAGTTGGGAGCTGGGAGGCTACAATGAGCAGTTCTTC	CASSWELGGYNEQFF
TRBJ1-1	TRBV4-3	.	.	TGCGCCAGCAGCCAAGATTCGAGGGTTGGCACTGAAGCTTTCTTT	CASSQDSRVGTEAFF
TRBJ2-1	TRBV30	.	.	TGTGCCTGGAGTGTTCAGCGTGAGCAGTTCTTC	CAWSVQREQFF
TRBJ1-1	TRBV30	few	.	TGTGCCTGGGACAGAGGTAACACTGAAGCTTTCTTT	CAWDRGNTEAFF
TRBJ1-2	TRBV4-1	.	TRBD1	TGCGCCAGCAGCCAGCCCGGGACAGGGAGCCCCTACACCTTC	CASSQPGTGSPYTF
TRBJ2-3	TRBV18	few	.	TGTGCCAGCGGCAGGGGCGCAGATACGCAGTATTTT	CASGRGADTQYF
TRBJ2-3	TRBV5-6	.	TRBD2	TGTGCCAGCAGAGGTGCGGGGGGCACAGATACGCAGTATTTT	CASRGAGGTDTQYF
TRBJ1-2	TRBV30	few	.	TGTGCCTGGAACTCAGGGTTTAACTATGGCTACACCTTC	CAWNSGFNYGYTF
TRBJ2-1	TRBV27	.	.	TGTGCCAGCAGTTTACAGGGGCGCTCCTACAATGAGCAGTTCTTC	CASSLQGRSYNEQFF
TRBJ1-1	TRBV7-8	.	.	TGTGCCAGCAGCTCGCTCGGGACAATGGAAGCTTTCTTT	CASSSLGTMEAFF
TRBJ2-2	TRBV5-1	few	TRBD1	TGCGCCAGCAGTACGACAGGGTCGTACACCGGGGAGCTGTTTTTT	CASSTTGSYTGELFF
TRBJ1-2	TRBV14	.	.	TGTGCCAGCAGCCAAGCTGGGAGAGCATATGGCTACACCTTC	CASSQAGRAYGYTF
TRBJ2-7	TRBV7-2	few	.	TGTGCCAGCAGTCCCGGGACATCCGTACGGGAGCAGTACTTC	CASSPGTSVREQYF
TRBJ2-5	TRBV7-2	.	TRBD2	TGTGCCAGCACCGCCCGGGGCGGGGGGCCTTCTGAGACCCAGTACTTC	CASTARGGGPSETQYF
TRBJ1-5	TRBV5-8	many	.	TGTGCCAGTACTCCTCTGGGTAGAGGGAATAATCAGCCCCAGCATTTT	CASTPLGRGNNQPQHF
TRBJ2-1	TRBV2	few	.	TGTGCCAGCAGGCCAGGGTCCAATGAGCAGTTCTTC	CASRPGSNEQFF
TRBJ1-5	TRBV23-1	few	TRBD1	TGCGCCAGCAGTCCCCGGGACAGCGAAAATCAGCCCCAGCATTTT	CASSPRDSENQPQHF
TRBJ1-2	TRBV5-4	.	.	TGTGCCAGCAGCTTGGGGTCGGGCTATGGCTACACCTTC	CASSLGSGYGYTF
TRBJ2-1	TRBV5-4	few	.	TGTGCCAGCAGACCGATGACAGTTGGAAGCTCCTACAATGAGCAGTTCTTC	CASRPMTVGSSYNEQFF
TRBJ2-5	TRBV5-4	few	TRBD2	TGTGCCAGCAGCCTCGGGGGAGGGGCTGGAGAGACCCAGTACTTC	CASSLGGGAGETQYF
TRBJ1-1	TRBV27	.	TRBD1	TGTGCCAGCAGTTGGACAGGGGGGGCAGGCACTGAAGCTTTCTTT	CASSWTGGAGTEAFF
TRBJ2-1	TRBV2	few	.	TGTGCCAGCAGCCGGGATACTAGCTACAATGAGCAGTTCTTC	CASSRDTSYNEQFF